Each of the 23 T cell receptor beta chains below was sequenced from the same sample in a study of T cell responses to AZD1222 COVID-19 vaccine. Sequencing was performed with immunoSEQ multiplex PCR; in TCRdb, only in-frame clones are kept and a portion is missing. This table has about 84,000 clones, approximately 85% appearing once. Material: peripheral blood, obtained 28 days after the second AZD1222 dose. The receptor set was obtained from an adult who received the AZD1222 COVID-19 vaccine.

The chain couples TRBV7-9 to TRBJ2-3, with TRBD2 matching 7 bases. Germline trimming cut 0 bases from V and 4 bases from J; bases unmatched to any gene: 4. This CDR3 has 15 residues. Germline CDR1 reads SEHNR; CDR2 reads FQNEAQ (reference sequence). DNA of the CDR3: TGTGCCAGCAGCTTAGCAGCGGGAAGGTCAGATACGCAGTATTTT. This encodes CASSLAAGRSDTQYF.

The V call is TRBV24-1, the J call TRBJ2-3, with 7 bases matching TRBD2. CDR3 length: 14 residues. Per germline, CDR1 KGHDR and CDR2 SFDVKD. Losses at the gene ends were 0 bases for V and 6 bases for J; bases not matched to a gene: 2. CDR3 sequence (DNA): TGTGCCACCAGTGATTTGCGGGGGGTGGATACGCAGTATTTT. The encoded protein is CATSDLRGVDTQYF.

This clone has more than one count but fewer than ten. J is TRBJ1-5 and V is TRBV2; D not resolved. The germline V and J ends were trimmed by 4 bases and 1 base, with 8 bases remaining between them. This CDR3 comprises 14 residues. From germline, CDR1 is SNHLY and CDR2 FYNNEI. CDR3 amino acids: CASSVGRSNQPQHF. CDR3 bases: TGTGCCAGCAGTGTCGGACGGAGCAATCAGCCCCAGCATTTT. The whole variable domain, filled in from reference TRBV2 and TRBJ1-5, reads EPEVTQTPSHQVTQMGQEVILRCVPISNHLYFYWYRQILGQKVEFLVSFYNNEISEKSEIFDDQFSVERPDGSNFTLKIRSTKLEDSAMYFCASSVGRSNQPQHFGDGTRLSIL.

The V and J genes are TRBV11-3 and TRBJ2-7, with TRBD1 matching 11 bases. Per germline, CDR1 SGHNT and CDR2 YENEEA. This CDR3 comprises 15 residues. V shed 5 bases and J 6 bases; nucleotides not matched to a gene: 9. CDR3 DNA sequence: TGTGCCAGCAGCCTCCCCGGGACAGGGGGAGGCGAGCAGTACGTC. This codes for CASSLPGTGGGEQYV.

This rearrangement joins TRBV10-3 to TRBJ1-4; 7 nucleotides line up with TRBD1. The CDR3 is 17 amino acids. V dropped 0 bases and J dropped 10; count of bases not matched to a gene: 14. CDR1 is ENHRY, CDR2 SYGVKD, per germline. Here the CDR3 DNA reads TGTGCCATCAGTGAGTCTTCTACAGGGGTAGCAGATGGAAAACTGTTTTTT. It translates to CAISESSTGVADGKLFF.

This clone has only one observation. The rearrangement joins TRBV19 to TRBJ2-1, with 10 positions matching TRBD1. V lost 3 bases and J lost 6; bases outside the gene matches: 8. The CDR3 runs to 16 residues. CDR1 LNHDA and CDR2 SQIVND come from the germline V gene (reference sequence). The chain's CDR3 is CASSIAGQGWVNEQFF. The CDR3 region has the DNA TGTGCCAGTAGTATCGCGGGACAGGGGTGGGTCAATGAGCAGTTCTTC.

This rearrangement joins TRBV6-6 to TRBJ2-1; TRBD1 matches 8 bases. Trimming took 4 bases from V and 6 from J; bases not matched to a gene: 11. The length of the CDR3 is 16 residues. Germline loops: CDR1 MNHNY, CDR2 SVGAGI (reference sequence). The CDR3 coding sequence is TGTGCCAGCAGTTCTCAATCCAGGGGGCTGGGCAATGAGCAGTTCTTC. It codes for CASSSQSRGLGNEQFF.

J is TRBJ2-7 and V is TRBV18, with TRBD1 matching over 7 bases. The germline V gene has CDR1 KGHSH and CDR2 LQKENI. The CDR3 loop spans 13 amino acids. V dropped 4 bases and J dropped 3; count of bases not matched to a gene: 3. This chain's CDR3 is CASSLQGRYEQYF. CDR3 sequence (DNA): TGTGCCAGCTCACTACAGGGGCGCTACGAGCAGTACTTC.

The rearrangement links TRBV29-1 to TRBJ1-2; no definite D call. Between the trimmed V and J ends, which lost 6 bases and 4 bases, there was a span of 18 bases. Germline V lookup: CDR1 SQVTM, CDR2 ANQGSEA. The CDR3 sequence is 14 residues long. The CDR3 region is CSVASPGVGYGYTF. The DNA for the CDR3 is TGCAGCGTCGCCTCCCCAGGTGTTGGCTATGGCTACACCTTC.

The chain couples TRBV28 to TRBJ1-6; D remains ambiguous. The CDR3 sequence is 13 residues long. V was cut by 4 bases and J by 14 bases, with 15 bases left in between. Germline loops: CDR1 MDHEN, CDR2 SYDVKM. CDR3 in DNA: TGTGCCAGCAGTTCCATCCGTGGTATTGCCCTCCACTTT. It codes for CASSSIRGIALHF. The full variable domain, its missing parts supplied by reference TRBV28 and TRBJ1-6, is DVKVTQSSRYLVKRTGEKVFLECVQDMDHENMFWYRQDPGLGLRLIYFSYDVKMKEKGDIPEGYSVSREKKERFSLILESASTNQTSMYLCASSSIRGIALHFGNGTRLTVT.

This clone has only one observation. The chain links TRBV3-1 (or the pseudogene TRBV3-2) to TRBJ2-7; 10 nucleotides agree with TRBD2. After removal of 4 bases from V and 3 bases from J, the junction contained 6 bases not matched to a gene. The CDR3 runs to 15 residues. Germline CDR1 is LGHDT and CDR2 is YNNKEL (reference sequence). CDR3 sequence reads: CASSRIAGGYYEQYF. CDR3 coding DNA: TGTGCCAGCAGCCGAATAGCGGGAGGATACTACGAGCAGTACTTC.

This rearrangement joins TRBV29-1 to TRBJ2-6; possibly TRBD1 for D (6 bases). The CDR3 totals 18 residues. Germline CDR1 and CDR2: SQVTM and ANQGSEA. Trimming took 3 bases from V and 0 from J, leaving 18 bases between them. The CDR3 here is CSVEGTGTSISGANVLTF. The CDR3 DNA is TGCAGCGTTGAGGGGACCGGGACAAGCATCTCTGGGGCCAACGTCCTGACTTTC.

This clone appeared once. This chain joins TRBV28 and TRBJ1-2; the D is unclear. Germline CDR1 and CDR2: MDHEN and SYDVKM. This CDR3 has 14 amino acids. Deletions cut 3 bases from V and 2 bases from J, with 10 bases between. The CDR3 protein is CASSLGAGNYGYTF. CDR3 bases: TGTGCCAGCAGTTTGGGAGCGGGAAACTATGGCTACACCTTC.

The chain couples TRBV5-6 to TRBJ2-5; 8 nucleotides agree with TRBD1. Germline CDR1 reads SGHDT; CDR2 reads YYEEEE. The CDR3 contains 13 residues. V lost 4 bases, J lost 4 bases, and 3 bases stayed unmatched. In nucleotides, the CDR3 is TGTGCCAGCAGCGGCAGGGGGCCAGAGACCCAGTACTTC. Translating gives CASSGRGPETQYF.

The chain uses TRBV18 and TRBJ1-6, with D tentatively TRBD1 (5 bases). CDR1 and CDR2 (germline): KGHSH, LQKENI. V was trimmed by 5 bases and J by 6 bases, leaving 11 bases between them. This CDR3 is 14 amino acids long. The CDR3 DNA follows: TGTGCCAGCTCATCCGGGACGGCTAATTCACCCCTCCACTTT. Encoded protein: CASSSGTANSPLHF.

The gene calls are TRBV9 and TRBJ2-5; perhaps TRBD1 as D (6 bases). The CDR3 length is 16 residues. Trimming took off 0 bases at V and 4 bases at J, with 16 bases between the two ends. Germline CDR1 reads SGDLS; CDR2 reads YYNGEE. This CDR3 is CASSVGVGGLRETQYF. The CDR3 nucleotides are TGTGCCAGCAGCGTAGGGGTAGGGGGATTAAGAGAGACCCAGTACTTC.

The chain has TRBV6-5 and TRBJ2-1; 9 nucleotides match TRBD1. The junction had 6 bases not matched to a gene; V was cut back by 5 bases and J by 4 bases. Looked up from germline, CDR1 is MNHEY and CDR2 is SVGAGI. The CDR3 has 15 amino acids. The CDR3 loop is CASSPGQGGYNEQFF. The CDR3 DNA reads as TGTGCCAGCAGTCCGGGACAGGGTGGGTACAATGAGCAGTTCTTC.

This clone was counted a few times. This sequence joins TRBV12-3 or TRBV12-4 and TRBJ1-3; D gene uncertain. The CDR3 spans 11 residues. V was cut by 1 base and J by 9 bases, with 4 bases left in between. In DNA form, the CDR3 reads TGTGCCAGCAGTTTAGAGGGCACCATATATTTT. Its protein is CASSLEGTIYF.

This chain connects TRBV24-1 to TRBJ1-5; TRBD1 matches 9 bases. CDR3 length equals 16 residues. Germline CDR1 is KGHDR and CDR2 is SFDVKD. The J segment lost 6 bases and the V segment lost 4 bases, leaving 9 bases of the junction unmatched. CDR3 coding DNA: TGTGCCACCAGTGAAGCCGGGACAGGGAGGACTCAGCCCCAGCATTTT. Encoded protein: CATSEAGTGRTQPQHF.

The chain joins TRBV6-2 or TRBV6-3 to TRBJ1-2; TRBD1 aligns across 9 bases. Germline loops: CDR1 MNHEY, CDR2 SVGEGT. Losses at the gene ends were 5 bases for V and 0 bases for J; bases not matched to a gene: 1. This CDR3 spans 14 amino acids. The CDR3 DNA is TGTGCCAGCAGTCGGGACAGGGCTAACTATGGCTACACCTTC. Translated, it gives CASSRDRANYGYTF.

CDR3 DNA sequence: TGCGCCGGCACGGCACTAGCGGGAGGGGATACGCAGTATTTT. Residues: CAGTALAGGDTQYF. V and J are TRBV10-1 and TRBJ2-3; 13 bases match TRBD2. Germline V gene sequence: CDR1 WNHNN, CDR2 SYGVQD (reference sequence). Losses at the gene ends were 11 bases for V and 6 bases for J; bases not matched to a gene: 8. The length of the CDR3 is 14 residues.

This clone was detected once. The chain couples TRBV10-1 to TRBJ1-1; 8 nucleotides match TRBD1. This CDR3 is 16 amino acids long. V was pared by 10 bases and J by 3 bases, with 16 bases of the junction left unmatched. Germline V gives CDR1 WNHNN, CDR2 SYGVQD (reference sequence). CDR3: CATRIGQGGRDTEAFF. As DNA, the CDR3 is TGCGCCACCAGAATAGGACAGGGTGGGAGGGACACTGAAGCTTTCTTT.

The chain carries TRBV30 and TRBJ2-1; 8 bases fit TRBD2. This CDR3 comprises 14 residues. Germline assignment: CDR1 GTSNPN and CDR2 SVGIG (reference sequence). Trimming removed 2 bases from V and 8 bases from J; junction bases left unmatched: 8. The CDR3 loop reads CAWSKRGRWDEQFF. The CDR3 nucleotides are TGTGCCTGGAGTAAGCGGGGGCGTTGGGATGAGCAGTTCTTC.